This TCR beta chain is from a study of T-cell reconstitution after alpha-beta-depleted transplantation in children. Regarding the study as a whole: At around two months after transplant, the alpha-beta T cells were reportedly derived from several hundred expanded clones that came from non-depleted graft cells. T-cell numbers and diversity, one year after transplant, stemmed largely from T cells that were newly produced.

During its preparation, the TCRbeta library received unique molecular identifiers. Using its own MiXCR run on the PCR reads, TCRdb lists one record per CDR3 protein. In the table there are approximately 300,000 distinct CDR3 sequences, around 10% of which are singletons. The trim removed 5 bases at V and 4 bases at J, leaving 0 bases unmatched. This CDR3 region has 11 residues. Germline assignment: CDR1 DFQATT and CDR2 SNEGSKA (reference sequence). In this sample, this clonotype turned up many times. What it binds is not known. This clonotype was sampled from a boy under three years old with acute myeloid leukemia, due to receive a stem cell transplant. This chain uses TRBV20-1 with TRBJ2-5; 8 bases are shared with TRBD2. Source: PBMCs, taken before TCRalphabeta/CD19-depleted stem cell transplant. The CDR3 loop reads CSALAGETQYF. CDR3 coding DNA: TGCAGTGCTCTAGCGGGAGAGACCCAGTACTTC.